This TCR beta chain was sequenced for a study of blood T cell repertoires in COVID-19. With 2 bases removed from V and 1 base from J, the gap between germline ends came to 17 bases. This CDR3 has 17 amino acids. CDR1 is MNHEY, CDR2 SVGEGT, per germline. Clones were sequenced by immunoSEQ multiplex PCR, and TCRdb holds only the in-frame ones, with some missing. Seen here are fewer than 80,000 clones, approximately 87% observed once, and the top ten hold about 2.4%. This clone was seen once. Sequenced material: peripheral blood. This chain uses TRBV6-2 or TRBV6-3 with TRBJ1-1, with D possibly being TRBD1 (5 bases). This TCR derives from a human donor in a cohort sampled during active COVID-19. CDR3 nucleotides: TGTGCCAGCAGTTACGAGACGTTAGGGGCGGCGAACACTGAAGCTTTCTTT. As protein: CASSYETLGAANTEAFF.